This section outlines one T cell receptor beta chain sequence together with its context. This entry belongs to a study of blood T cell repertoires in COVID-19. Study information: Acute and convalescent COVID-19 specimens originated in the United States, Italy and Spain. Sources were T cells, B-cell-depleted T cells, or PBMCs; the material itself was cDNA or gDNA.

This CDR3 spans 17 amino acids. CDR1 is SGDLS and CDR2 is YYNGEE in the germline V gene. Trimming removed 0 bases from V and 0 bases from J, with 12 bases in between. In the original workflow: Reference gene primers were amplified, and this amplification served to estimate nucleated cell counts. Here immunoSEQ multiplex PCR was the method, and the copy in TCRdb shows in-frame clones only, minus some. V and J calls and clone size are as listed in that table; D and trimming were resolved from the DNA. There are around 100,000 clones in the sample; about 85% occur only once, and around 2% lies in the top ten.

The chain is built from TRBV9 and TRBJ1-4, with D hard to call. The receptor was isolated from a man aged 50-60 years with active COVID-19. Sequenced input: peripheral blood. The CDR3 here is CASSVVPVPPTNEKLFF. The CDR3 bases are TGTGCCAGCAGCGTAGTTCCGGTACCCCCAACTAATGAAAAACTGTTTTTT. Based on the CDR3 plus reference TRBV9 and TRBJ1-4, the full variable domain is DSGVTQTPKHLITATGQRVTLRCSPRSGDLSVYWYQQSLDQGLQFLIQYYNGEERAKGNILERFSAQQFPDLHSELNLSSLELGDSALYFCASSVVPVPPTNEKLFFGSGTQLSVL.